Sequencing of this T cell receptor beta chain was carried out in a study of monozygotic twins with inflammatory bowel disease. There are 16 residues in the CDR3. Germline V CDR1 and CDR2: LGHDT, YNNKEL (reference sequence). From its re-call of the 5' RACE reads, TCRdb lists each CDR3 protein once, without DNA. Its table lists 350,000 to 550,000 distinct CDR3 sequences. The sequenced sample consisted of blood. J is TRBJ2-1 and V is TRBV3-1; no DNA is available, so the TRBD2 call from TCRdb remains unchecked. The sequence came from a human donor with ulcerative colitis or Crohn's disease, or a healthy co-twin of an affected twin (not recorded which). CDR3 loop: CASSQEISGSPYEQFF.